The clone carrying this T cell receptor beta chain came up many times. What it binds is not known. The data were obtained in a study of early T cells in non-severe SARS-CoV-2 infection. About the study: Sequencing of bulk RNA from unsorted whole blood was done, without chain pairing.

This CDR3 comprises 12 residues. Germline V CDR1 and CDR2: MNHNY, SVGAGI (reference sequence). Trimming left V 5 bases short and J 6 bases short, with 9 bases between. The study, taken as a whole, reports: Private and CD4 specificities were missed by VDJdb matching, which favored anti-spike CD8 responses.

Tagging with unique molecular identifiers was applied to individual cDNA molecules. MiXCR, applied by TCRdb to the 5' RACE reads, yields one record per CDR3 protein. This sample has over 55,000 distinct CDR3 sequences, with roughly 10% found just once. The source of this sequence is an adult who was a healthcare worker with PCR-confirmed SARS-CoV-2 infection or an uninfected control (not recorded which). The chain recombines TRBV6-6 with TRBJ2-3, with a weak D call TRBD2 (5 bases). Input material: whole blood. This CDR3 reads CASSPGGDTQYF. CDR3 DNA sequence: TGTGCCAGCAGTCCAGGCGGGGATACGCAGTATTTT.